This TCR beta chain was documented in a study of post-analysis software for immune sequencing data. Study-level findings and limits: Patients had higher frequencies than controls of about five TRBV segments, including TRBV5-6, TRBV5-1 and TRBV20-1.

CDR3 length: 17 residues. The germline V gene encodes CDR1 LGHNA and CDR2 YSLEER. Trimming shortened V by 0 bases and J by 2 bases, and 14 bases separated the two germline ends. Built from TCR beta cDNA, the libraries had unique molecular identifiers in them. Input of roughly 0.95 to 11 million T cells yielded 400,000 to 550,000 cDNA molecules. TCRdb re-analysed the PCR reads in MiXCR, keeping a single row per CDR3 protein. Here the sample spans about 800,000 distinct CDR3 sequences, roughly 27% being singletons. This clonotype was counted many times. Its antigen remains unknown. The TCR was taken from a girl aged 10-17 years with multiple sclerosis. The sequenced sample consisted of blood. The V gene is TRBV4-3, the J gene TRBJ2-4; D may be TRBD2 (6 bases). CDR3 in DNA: TGCGCCAGCAGCCAAGATCGGGAGTGGGGATCCAAAAACATTCAGTACTTC. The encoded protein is CASSQDREWGSKNIQYF.